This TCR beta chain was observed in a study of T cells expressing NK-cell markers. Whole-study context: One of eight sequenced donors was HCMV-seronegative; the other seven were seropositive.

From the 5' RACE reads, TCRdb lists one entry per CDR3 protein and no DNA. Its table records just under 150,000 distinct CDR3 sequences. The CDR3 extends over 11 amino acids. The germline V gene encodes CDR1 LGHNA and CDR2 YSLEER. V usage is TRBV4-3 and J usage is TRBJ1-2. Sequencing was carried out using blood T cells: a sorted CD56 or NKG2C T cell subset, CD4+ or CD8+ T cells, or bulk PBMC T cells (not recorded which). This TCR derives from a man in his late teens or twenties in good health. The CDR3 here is CASSQDDGYTF.